The clone carrying this T cell receptor beta chain was counted only a few times. Its antigen is as yet unknown. The data were taken from a study of beta chain features in type 1 diabetes. The CDR3 length is 12 residues. In germline, CDR1 is ENHRY, CDR2 SYGVKD. V lost 7 bases and J lost 4, with 10 bases in between. Of the isolated RNA, all was reverse transcribed, and so the sequenced material was expressed TCRB transcripts. The assay was immunoSEQ multiplex PCR, and TCRdb's table has in-frame clones only and misses some. The repertoire holds about 660,000 clones, with about 14% as singletons. Study results and limitations: Moderately but significantly shorter TCRB CDR3s were found in Type 1 diabetes patients in all four CD4+ subsets.

This TCR was recovered from a man younger than 30 with type 1 diabetes. The sequenced sample consisted of naive CD4+ T cells from blood. The chain uses TRBV10-3 and TRBJ1-1; D is perhaps TRBD1 (5 bases). In DNA, the CDR3 is TGTGCCATCAAATCAGGGCCCACTGAAGCTTTCTTT. This translates into CAIKSGPTEAFF.